This is a list of T cell receptor beta chains from one sample in a study of T-cell reconstitution after alpha-beta-depleted transplantation in children. Each CDR3 protein gets one entry after TCRdb re-called the PCR reads with MiXCR. The data show about 290,000 distinct CDR3 sequences, less than 9.5% seen once. The sequencing used peripheral blood, collected 360 days after TCRalphabeta/CD19-depleted stem cell transplant. The receptors come from a female patient aged 2 to 10 who had a stem cell transplant for Fanconi anemia, so the T cells may come from the graft donor. CDR3s include the opening cysteine and the closing phenylalanine or tryptophan. Each record gives: clone size, J gene, V gene, D gene, CDR3 protein, CDR3 DNA. D genes are given only for firm matches. Where a row states a size, it is once, few, many or the class of an expanded clone; other rows omit it.

>many|TRBJ2-2|TRBV12-3/TRBV12-4|NA
CASSLAYRLNTGELFF
TGTGCCAGCAGTCTCGCCTACAGGCTGAACACCGGGGAGCTGTTTTTT
>few|TRBJ1-2|TRBV7-9|NA
CASSLGGRDGYTF
TGTGCCAGCAGCTTGGGGGGGCGCGATGGCTACACCTTC
>many|TRBJ2-5|TRBV12-3/TRBV12-4|TRBD1
CASRAQGRETQYF
TGTGCCAGCAGAGCACAGGGGCGAGAGACCCAGTACTTC
>many|TRBJ2-5|TRBV3-1|NA
CASSLHFDQETQYF
TGTGCCAGCAGCCTACACTTTGATCAAGAGACCCAGTACTTC
>NA|TRBJ1-5|TRBV18|TRBD1
CASSPQGADQPQHF
TGTGCCAGCTCACCCCAGGGGGCAGATCAGCCCCAGCATTTT
>many|TRBJ2-5|TRBV7-9|NA
CASSFVREETQYF
TGTGCCAGCAGCTTTGTCAGGGAAGAGACCCAGTACTTC
>few|TRBJ2-2|TRBV7-8|TRBD2
CASSLGRLAGGTNTGELFF
TGTGCCAGCAGCTTAGGGAGACTAGCGGGGGGGACGAACACCGGGGAGCTGTTTTTT
>NA|TRBJ2-7|TRBV5-1|NA
CASCPAAIGDEQYF
TGCGCCAGCTGCCCCGCGGCTATAGGAGACGAGCAGTACTTC
>NA|TRBJ2-7|TRBV5-1|NA
CASSINTVASSYEQYF
TGCGCCAGCAGCATTAATACTGTCGCGAGCTCCTACGAGCAGTACTTC
>few|TRBJ2-3|TRBV5-1|TRBD2
CASSLVGGGTTDTQYF
TGCGCCAGCAGCTTGGTTGGCGGGGGGACCACAGATACGCAGTATTTT
>many|TRBJ2-4|TRBV6-1|NA
CASSERRSLAKNIQYF
TGTGCCAGCAGTGAACGAAGGTCCCTAGCCAAAAACATTCAGTACTTC
>NA|TRBJ2-7|TRBV7-8|NA
CASSLVQRYEQYF
TGTGCCAGCAGCTTAGTACAGCGCTACGAGCAGTACTTC
>many|TRBJ1-6|TRBV6-5|TRBD1
CASSLMDRAPPWNSPLHF
TGTGCCAGCAGTTTAATGGACAGGGCACCTCCTTGGAATTCACCCCTCCACTTT
>NA|TRBJ2-1|TRBV9|NA
CASSVNPLFPGDEQFF
TGTGCCAGCAGCGTAAACCCACTTTTCCCTGGGGATGAGCAGTTCTTC
>few|TRBJ2-7|TRBV20-1|TRBD2
CSARTRLAGGNEQYF
TGCAGTGCTAGAACCCGACTAGCGGGAGGCAACGAGCAGTACTTC
>few|TRBJ2-3|TRBV3-1|TRBD2
CASSSRAGSTDTQYF
TGTGCCAGCAGCTCCCGAGCGGGGAGCACAGATACGCAGTATTTT
>few|TRBJ1-2|TRBV5-1|NA
CASSLELQDPYGYTF
TGCGCCAGCAGCTTGGAATTGCAGGACCCCTATGGCTACACCTTC
>few|TRBJ2-1|TRBV7-6|NA
CASSLQGGTYNEQFF
TGTGCCAGCAGCTTACAGGGGGGTACCTACAATGAGCAGTTCTTC
>many|TRBJ1-2|TRBV12-3/TRBV12-4|NA
CASRSPGAQDYGYTF
TGTGCCAGCAGGTCCCCGGGGGCGCAGGACTATGGCTACACCTTC
>few|TRBJ1-5|TRBV5-1|TRBD1
CASSLEQGAGVNQPQHF
TGCGCCAGCAGCTTGGAGCAGGGGGCAGGAGTCAATCAGCCCCAGCATTTT
>few|TRBJ2-3|TRBV5-1|TRBD2
CASASLAGATDTQYF
TGCGCCAGCGCTTCTCTGGCGGGAGCCACAGATACGCAGTATTTT
>many|TRBJ2-1|TRBV6-5|NA
CASSSDRRSYNEQFF
TGTGCCAGCAGTTCCGACAGGCGGAGTTACAATGAGCAGTTCTTC
>few|TRBJ1-4|TRBV7-9|NA
CASSFWEANEKLFF
TGTGCCAGCAGCTTTTGGGAGGCTAATGAAAAGCTGTTTTTT
>few|TRBJ1-4|TRBV11-1|NA
CASSFRVASSATNEKLFF
TGTGCCAGCAGCTTCAGGGTGGCTAGTTCGGCAACTAATGAAAAACTGTTTTTT
>many|TRBJ1-1|TRBV25-1|TRBD1
CASSERGLNTEAFF
TGTGCCAGCAGTGAAAGGGGGCTGAACACTGAAGCTTTCTTT
>many|TRBJ2-1|TRBV7-2|NA
CASSLGIATLFNEQFF
TGTGCCAGCAGCTTAGGGATAGCGACCCTGTTCAATGAGCAGTTCTTC
>many|TRBJ2-3|TRBV24-1|NA
CATSDVDSTDTQYF
TGTGCCACCAGTGATGTGGATAGCACAGATACGCAGTATTTT
>many|TRBJ2-3|TRBV20-1|TRBD2
CSVAGTSTDTQYF
TGCAGTGTAGCGGGTACTAGCACAGATACGCAGTATTTT
>NA|TRBJ2-2|TRBV11-1|TRBD2
CASSGGLAGGPNTGELFF
TGTGCCAGCAGCGGCGGACTAGCGGGGGGGCCGAACACCGGGGAGCTGTTTTTT
>NA|TRBJ2-1|TRBV11-3|NA
CASSLEGGAENEQFF
TGTGCCAGCAGCTTAGAGGGGGGGGCTGAAAATGAGCAGTTCTTC
>NA|TRBJ1-1|TRBV7-8|NA
CASIGEDTEAFF
TGTGCCAGCATAGGGGAAGACACTGAAGCTTTCTTT
>many|TRBJ2-4|TRBV6-2/TRBV6-3|TRBD1
CASSLGTANIQYF
TGTGCCAGCAGTTTAGGGACAGCGAACATTCAGTACTTC
>many|TRBJ1-6|TRBV10-3|TRBD1
CASGQGNSPLHF
TGTGCCTCCGGACAGGGGAATTCACCCCTCCACTTT
>NA|TRBJ1-2|TRBV9|NA
CASSVSQVLGGYTF
TGTGCCAGCAGCGTAAGTCAGGTCCTGGGTGGCTACACCTTC
>few|TRBJ2-6|TRBV5-1|NA
CASSLDSPRSAGANVLTF
TGCGCCAGCAGCTTGGACAGCCCCAGAAGTGCGGGGGCCAACGTCCTGACTTTC
>many|TRBJ1-1|TRBV5-6|NA
CASSPDSGAEAFF
TGTGCCAGCAGCCCGGACAGTGGCGCTGAAGCTTTCTTT
>NA|TRBJ2-3|TRBV5-5|NA
CASSFSPGAPSTDTQYF
TGTGCCAGCAGCTTTAGTCCGGGGGCCCCTAGCACAGATACGCAGTATTTT
>many|TRBJ2-1|TRBV12-3/TRBV12-4|NA
CASSLYNNEQFF
TGTGCCAGCAGTTTATACAACAATGAGCAGTTCTTC
>many|TRBJ1-2|TRBV7-2|TRBD1
CASSADRVYGYTF
TGTGCCAGCAGCGCGGACAGGGTTTATGGCTACACCTTC
>NA|TRBJ2-6|TRBV19|NA
CASTRVHHSGANVLTF
TGTGCCAGTACGAGGGTCCATCACTCTGGGGCCAACGTCCTGACTTTC
>many|TRBJ2-7|TRBV7-2|TRBD1
CASSLWGQVDYEQYF
TGTGCCAGCAGCTTATGGGGACAGGTGGACTACGAGCAGTACTTC
>many|TRBJ2-7|TRBV20-1|TRBD2
CSARDPSGPYEQYF
TGCAGTGCTAGAGATCCTAGCGGTCCCTACGAGCAGTACTTC
>few|TRBJ2-7|TRBV30|NA
CAWGTGSSSYEQYF
TGTGCCTGGGGCACAGGGTCAAGCTCCTACGAGCAGTACTTC